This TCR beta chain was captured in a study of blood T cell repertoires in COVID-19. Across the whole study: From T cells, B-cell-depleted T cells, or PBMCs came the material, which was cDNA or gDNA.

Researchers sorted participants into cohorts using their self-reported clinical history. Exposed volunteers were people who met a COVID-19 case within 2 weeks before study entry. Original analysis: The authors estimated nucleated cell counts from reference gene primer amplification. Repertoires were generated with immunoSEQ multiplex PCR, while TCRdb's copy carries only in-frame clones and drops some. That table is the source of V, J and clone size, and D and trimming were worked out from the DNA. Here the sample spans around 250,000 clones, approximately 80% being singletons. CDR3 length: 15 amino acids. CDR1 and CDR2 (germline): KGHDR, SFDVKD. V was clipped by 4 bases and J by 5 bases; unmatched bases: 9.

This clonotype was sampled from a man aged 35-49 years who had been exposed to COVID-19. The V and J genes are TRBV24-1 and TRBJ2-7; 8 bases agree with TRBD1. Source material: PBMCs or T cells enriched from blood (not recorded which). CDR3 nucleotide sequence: TGTGCCACCAGTGAGACGGGACAGGCAGGTAACGAGCAGTACTTC. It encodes CATSETGQAGNEQYF.